This TCR beta chain comes out of a study of immune evolution from preneoplasia to lung adenocarcinoma. Points from the study as a whole: Top clone frequencies peaked in normal lung, apparently declining through invasive adenocarcinoma. Clonality was highest in normal lung, lower in later-stage lesions apparently.

As to this clone: Its specificity is not known.

Between about 2014 and 2018, patients underwent resection in Japan or China. The method was immunoSEQ multiplex PCR; TCRdb's version includes in-frame clones alone and lacks a portion of them. The sample holds a few thousand clones, 40% to 60% seen once. The TCR originated in a person between 45 and 65 years old with lung adenocarcinoma. Sequencing used FFPE normal lung tissue adjacent to the tumor.

The DNA for the CDR3 is TGTGCCTGGAGTGTCCAGGGAGATACGCAGTATTTT. Translation gives CAWSVQGDTQYF. The rearrangement links TRBV30 to TRBJ2-3, with D perhaps matching TRBD1 (5 bases). This CDR3 comprises 12 residues. Germline V lookup: CDR1 GTSNPN, CDR2 SVGIG (reference sequence). The V end was cut by 0 bases, the J end by 5 bases, with 6 bases between. Based on the CDR3 plus reference TRBV30 and TRBJ2-3, the full variable domain is SQTIHQWPATLVQPVGSPLSLECTVEGTSNPNLYWYRQAAGRGLQLLFYSVGIGQISSEVPQNLSASRPQDRQFILSSKKLLLSDSGFYLCAWSVQGDTQYFGPGTRLTVL.